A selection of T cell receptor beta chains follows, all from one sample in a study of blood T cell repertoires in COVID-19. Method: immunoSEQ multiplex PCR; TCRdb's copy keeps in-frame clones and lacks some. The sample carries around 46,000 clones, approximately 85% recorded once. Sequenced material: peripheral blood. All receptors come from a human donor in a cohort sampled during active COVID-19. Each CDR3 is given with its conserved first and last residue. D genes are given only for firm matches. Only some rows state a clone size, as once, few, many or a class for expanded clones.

CASSQADRWHGYTF,TGTGCCAGCAGCCAAGCGGACAGGTGGCATGGCTACACCTTC,.,TRBD1,TRBV3-1/TRBV3-2,TRBJ1-2
CASSSSSNTGELFF,TGTGCCAGCAGCTCCTCTTCGAACACCGGGGAGCTGTTTTTT,.,.,TRBV7-6,TRBJ2-2
CASSQNTEAFF,TGTGCCAGCAGTCAGAACACTGAAGCTTTCTTT,.,.,TRBV3-1/TRBV3-2,TRBJ1-1
CASSMGPASTLHF,TGTGCCAGCAGTATGGGCCCCGCTTCGACCCTCCACTTT,.,.,TRBV2,TRBJ1-6
CASSPPGGPYEQYF,TGTGCCAGCTCACCACCGGGAGGACCCTACGAGCAGTACTTC,.,.,TRBV18,TRBJ2-7
CAWRYSGITGELFF,TGTGCCTGGAGGTATAGCGGGATTACCGGGGAGCTGTTTTTT,.,TRBD2,TRBV30,TRBJ2-2
CASSLGEANVLTF,TGTGCCAGCAGCCTAGGGGAGGCCAACGTCCTGACTTTC,.,.,TRBV2,TRBJ2-6
CASSSTGEYNEQFF,TGTGCCAGCTCATCGACAGGGGAATACAATGAGCAGTTCTTC,.,TRBD1,TRBV18,TRBJ2-1
CASSPPFRGENSPLHF,TGTGCCAGCAGTCCTCCTTTCCGCGGAGAGAATTCACCCCTCCACTTT,once,.,TRBV6-6,TRBJ1-6
CASSSYAGVYEQYF,TGTGCCAGCAGTAGCTACGCGGGAGTCTACGAGCAGTACTTC,.,TRBD2,TRBV28,TRBJ2-7
CASSLTLLQGWDGYTF,TGTGCCAGCAGCCTTACCTTACTACAGGGATGGGATGGCTACACCTTC,.,.,TRBV3-1/TRBV3-2,TRBJ1-2
CACFDGDSGNTIYF,TGTGCCTGTTTCGACGGAGACTCTGGAAACACCATATATTTT,.,.,TRBV30,TRBJ1-3